A single sample is the source of the 18 T cell receptor beta chains below, sequenced in a study of blood T cell repertoires in COVID-19. This table comes from immunoSEQ multiplex PCR, and its TCRdb copy is limited to in-frame clones, with some not included. The sample has around 200,000 clones; about 90% are singletons. The specimen was peripheral blood. These receptors all come from a woman between 50 and 59 years old with acute or convalescent COVID-19.

In its sample, this clone was seen a few times. The genes are TRBV10-2 and TRBJ2-1; D is ambiguous. Deletions cut 5 bases from V and 0 bases from J, with 11 bases between. The V gene's germline CDR1 is WSHSY and CDR2 SAAADI. This CDR3 is 15 amino acids long. The CDR3 sequence is CASSNYRSSYNEQFF. CDR3 DNA: TGCGCCAGCAGTAACTACCGAAGCTCCTACAATGAGCAGTTCTTC.

This rearrangement joins TRBV5-1 to TRBJ2-5; a possible D gene is TRBD2 (5 bases). The CDR3 loop spans 15 amino acids. V was shortened by 1 base and J by 5 bases, with 15 bases between the two germline ends. Germline V gene lookup returns CDR1 SGHRS and CDR2 YFSETQ. The CDR3 DNA follows: TGCGCCAGCAGCTTGTTTCGCGGGCCGCGGGAGACCCAGTACTTC. This translates into CASSLFRGPRETQYF.

The CDR3 DNA sequence: TGTGCCAGCAGCTTAACCGGGACATACAAGGACACTGAAGCTTTCTTT. It specifies CASSLTGTYKDTEAFF. This chain uses TRBV7-3 with TRBJ1-1, with D perhaps matching TRBD1 (6 bases). Germline V lookup: CDR1 SGHTA, CDR2 FQGTGA. Between the trimmed V and J ends, which lost 0 bases and 3 bases, there was a span of 14 bases. The CDR3 sequence is 16 residues long.

This chain uses TRBV9 with TRBJ1-2; D is perhaps TRBD1 (5 bases). Germline V gives CDR1 SGDLS, CDR2 YYNGEE. The germline V and J ends were trimmed by 3 bases and 4 bases, with 16 bases remaining between them. This CDR3 has 15 amino acids. The CDR3 DNA follows: TGTGCCAGCAGCGAGACAGCTTCTTTTCCCTATGGCTACACCTTC. Its translation: CASSETASFPYGYTF.

The rearrangement links TRBV4-3 to TRBJ2-3, with D maybe TRBD2 (6 bases). V was trimmed by 0 bases and J by 1 base, leaving 11 bases between them. Per germline, CDR1 LGHNA and CDR2 YSLEER. CDR3 size: 16 residues. The CDR3 is CASSQETSKGTDTQYF. CDR3 sequence (DNA): TGCGCCAGCAGCCAAGAAACTAGCAAGGGCACAGATACGCAGTATTTT.

The count of this clone is one. Other DNA sequences of this sample code for an identical CDR3. V is TRBV7-8 and J is TRBJ1-1; the D gene is possibly TRBD1 (5 bases). Trimming took off 6 bases at V and 1 base at J, with 9 bases between the two ends. Per the germline V gene, CDR1 is SGHVS and CDR2 is FQNEAQ. CDR3 size: 13 residues. The CDR3: CASRRGGNTEAFF. In nucleotides, the CDR3 is TGTGCCAGCAGGCGGGGGGGGAACACTGAAGCTTTCTTT.

This clone was found a few times. This chain links TRBV10-1 with TRBJ2-1; TRBD2 matches 7 bases. The CDR3 has 13 residues. The ends lost 5 bases at V and 5 bases at J; junction bases unmatched: 3. Per germline, CDR1 WNHNN and CDR2 SYGVQD (reference sequence). Here the CDR3 reads CASSRAGNNEQFF. CDR3 nucleotides: TGCGCCAGCAGTCGAGCGGGGAACAATGAGCAGTTCTTC.

V is TRBV5-1 and J is TRBJ2-3; 11 positions match TRBD2. The junction had 12 bases not matched to a gene; V was cut back by 7 bases and J by 11 bases. This CDR3 contains 14 residues. Looked up from germline, CDR1 is SGHRS and CDR2 is YFSETQ. The DNA of the CDR3 is TGCGCCAGCGCGCCGACTAGCGGGGCTGTCTGGCAGTATTTT. Amino acids: CASAPTSGAVWQYF. Together with reference TRBV5-1 and TRBJ2-3, the CDR3 gives the full variable domain: KAGVTQTPRYLIKTRGQQVTLSCSPISGHRSVSWYQQTPGQGLQFLFEYFSETQRNKGNFPGRFSGRQFSNSRSEMNVSTLELGDSALYLCASAPTSGAVWQYFGPGTRLTVL.

This clone came up once. The genes are TRBV6-5 and TRBJ1-1, with 8 bases identical to TRBD1. Losses at the gene ends were 5 bases for V and 3 bases for J; bases not matched to a gene: 8. The CDR3 totals 15 residues. Germline CDR1 is MNHEY and CDR2 is SVGAGI. DNA of the CDR3: TGTGCCAGCAGTAACCAGGGGGCCGGGTACACTGAAGCTTTCTTT. Protein: CASSNQGAGYTEAFF.

The genes are TRBV25-1 and TRBJ2-3; TRBD1 agrees at 11 bases. CDR3 length equals 16 residues. Germline trimming cut 5 bases from V and 6 bases from J; bases unmatched to any gene: 10. The germline V gene encodes CDR1 MGHDK and CDR2 SYGVNS. CDR3 sequence: CASSFSPGQGVDTQYF. For the CDR3, the DNA is TGTGCCAGCAGTTTTTCTCCGGGACAGGGGGTGGATACGCAGTATTTT.

This rearrangement joins TRBV6-6 to TRBJ2-3; 9 positions agree with TRBD2. The germline V gene has CDR1 MNHNY and CDR2 SVGAGI (reference sequence). V was clipped by 7 bases and J by 4 bases; unmatched bases: 6. The CDR3 has 14 amino acids. CDR3 amino acids: CASTTSGGSDTQYF. As DNA, the CDR3 is TGTGCCAGCACCACAAGCGGGGGGTCAGATACGCAGTATTTT.

This sequence joins TRBV6-2 or TRBV6-3 and TRBJ2-1; D may be TRBD2 (6 bases). The V gene lost 4 bases and the J gene lost 3 bases, with 16 bases spanning the gap. CDR1 is MNHEY and CDR2 is SVGEGT in the germline V gene. The CDR3 has 16 residues. The CDR3 DNA reads TGTGCCAGCAGTTTGGATCCTTTAGCGGACTACAATGAGCAGTTCTTC. This gives the protein CASSLDPLADYNEQFF.

The chain is built from TRBV11-3 and TRBJ2-7; 7 bases align to TRBD2. V gave up 1 base and J gave up 1 base; unmatched junction bases: 4. CDR3 size: 15 residues. Germline V lookup: CDR1 SGHNT, CDR2 YENEEA. The CDR3 region is CASSLGSGGSYEQYF. The CDR3 DNA is TGTGCCAGCAGCTTAGGGTCGGGGGGATCCTACGAGCAGTACTTC. Together with reference TRBV11-3 and TRBJ2-7, the CDR3 gives the full variable domain: EAGVVQSPRYKIIEKKQPVAFWCNPISGHNTLYWYLQNLGQGPELLIRYENEEAVDDSQLPKDRFSAERLKGVDSTLKIQPAELGDSAVYLCASSLGSGGSYEQYFGPGTRLTVT.

This chain joins TRBV6-2 or TRBV6-3 and TRBJ2-1, with 9 bases aligning to TRBD2. The CDR3 spans 14 residues. V shed 6 bases and J 2 bases; nucleotides not matched to a gene: 2. In germline, CDR1 is MNHEY, CDR2 SVGEGT. CDR3 amino acids: CASSAGGPYNEQFF. CDR3 bases: TGTGCCAGCAGCGCGGGGGGGCCCTACAATGAGCAGTTCTTC.

CDR3 region: CASHNGQGGGTEAFF. The CDR3 bases are TGTGCCAGCCACAACGGACAGGGTGGGGGCACTGAAGCTTTCTTT. The chain has TRBV18 and TRBJ1-1; 8 bases align to TRBD1. The CDR3 extends over 15 amino acids. Losses at the gene ends were 8 bases for V and 4 bases for J; bases not matched to a gene: 12. CDR1 and CDR2 from the germline V gene are KGHSH and LQKENI.

This chain links TRBV4-3 with TRBJ1-1; tentatively, D is TRBD1 (6 bases). Trimming took 2 bases from V and 4 from J, leaving 14 bases between them. Germline V gene lookup returns CDR1 LGHNA and CDR2 YSLEER. The CDR3 has 15 amino acids. The CDR3, as DNA: TGCGCCAGCAGCCAAAGTAACAGGGAGGGCACTGAAGCTTTCTTT. It encodes CASSQSNREGTEAFF.

The chain uses TRBV7-2 and TRBJ2-3; TRBD2 is a possible D gene (6 bases). Trimming left V 5 bases short and J 3 bases short, with 12 bases between. This CDR3 has 14 amino acids. Germline loops: CDR1 SGHTA, CDR2 FQGNSA. The CDR3 coding sequence is TGTGCCAGCAGCCCGGGGGTACGGACAGATACGCAGTATTTT. Translated: CASSPGVRTDTQYF. Full variable domain (remainder filled in from reference TRBV7-2 and TRBJ2-3): GAGVSQSPSNKVTEKGKDVELRCDPISGHTALYWYRQSLGQGLEFLIYFQGNSAPDKSGLPSDRFSAERTGGSVSTLTIQRTQQEDSAVYLCASSPGVRTDTQYFGPGTRLTVL.

This clone was seen only once. The chain joins TRBV5-1 to TRBJ2-5; perhaps TRBD1 as D (5 bases). Trimming stripped 0 bases from V and 5 bases from J, with 11 bases between. Germline lookup yields CDR1 SGHRS and CDR2 YFSETQ. The CDR3 is made up of 14 amino acids. CDR3 loop: CASSLAPGQETQYF. CDR3 in DNA: TGCGCCAGCAGCTTGGCCCCAGGGCAGGAGACCCAGTACTTC. The full variable domain, completed using reference TRBV5-1 and TRBJ2-5, is KAGVTQTPRYLIKTRGQQVTLSCSPISGHRSVSWYQQTPGQGLQFLFEYFSETQRNKGNFPGRFSGRQFSNSRSEMNVSTLELGDSALYLCASSLAPGQETQYFGPGTRLLVL.